This T cell receptor (beta chain) was captured by sequencing in a study of beta chain features in type 1 diabetes. Overall study context: Across every sample, roughly 100 million sorted cells were examined in total. Study-wide points: Type 1 diabetes patients showed a moderate but significant shortening of TCRB CDR3s in all four CD4+ subsets.

This clone was recorded at least ten times. Its antigen is undetermined. Reverse transcribing all isolated RNA meant expressed TCRB transcripts were sequenced. Using immunoSEQ multiplex PCR, the repertoire was profiled, and TCRdb retains in-frame clones only, with some absent. Of roughly 180,000 clones in the sample, 6.5% to 8.5% were seen once. This receptor was identified in a man aged 18 to 30 with type 1 diabetes. Sequencing was carried out using central memory CD4+ T cells from blood.

CDR3 amino acids: CASSPNLDEKLFF. The CDR3 DNA follows: TGTGCCAGTAGTCCAAACCTAGATGAAAAACTGTTTTTT. J is TRBJ1-4 and V is TRBV19, with D uncertain. Deletions cut 5 bases from V and 6 bases from J, with 10 bases between. The CDR3 loop spans 13 amino acids. The germline V gene has CDR1 LNHDA and CDR2 SQIVND (reference sequence). Full variable domain (remainder filled in from reference TRBV19 and TRBJ1-4): DGGITQSPKYLFRKEGQNVTLSCEQNLNHDAMYWYRQDPGQGLRLIYYSQIVNDFQKGDIAEGYSVSREKKESFPLTVTSAQKNPTAFYLCASSPNLDEKLFFGSGTQLSVL.